This TCR beta chain was identified during a study of T cell changes during pregnancy in multiple sclerosis. Here immunoSEQ multiplex PCR was the method, and the copy in TCRdb shows in-frame clones only, minus some. The sample consists of approximately 47,000 clones, about 90% of them appearing once. Per germline, CDR1 ENHRY and CDR2 SYGVKD. V lost 4 bases to trimming and J lost 3 bases, with 4 bases between them. This CDR3 comprises 12 residues. This receptor was identified in a female donor with multiple sclerosis, enrolled in a pregnancy study. The chain combines TRBV10-3 with TRBJ2-1, with no clear D. The starting material was peripheral blood, obtained in the first trimester of pregnancy. The CDR3: CAISGYYNEQFF. The CDR3 DNA reads TGTGCCATCAGTGGCTACTACAATGAGCAGTTCTTC.